The table lists the clone carrying this T cell receptor (beta chain) with a count of one. Its antigen is as yet unknown. These data are taken from a study of T cell repertoires in cytomegalovirus infection. Study as a whole: Selection of CMV epitopes for the study included recently identified HLA-C-restricted and well-studied HLA-B-restricted ones. Indications came from public TCR beta signatures; they pointed to CMV infection and to a matching HLA type.

TCRdb recomputed calls from the reads with MiXCR, one row per CDR3 protein. The table lists roughly 350,000 distinct CDR3 sequences, around a third of them singletons. Study-wide points: CMV-specific TCR beta clonotypes restricted by HLA-C were the ones dominating the ex vivo response.

The specimen was cultured PBMCs, collected from culture after CMV antigen stimulation. The TCR comes from a human donor in good health (CMV status not recorded). Some clones in this sample may be carry-over from other donors' samples.

The CDR3 bases are TGTGCCAGCAGCCGTGGACAGGGGACCACCTACGAGCAGTACTTC. Translating it yields CASSRGQGTTYEQYF. This sequence joins TRBV6-6 and TRBJ2-7, with TRBD1 matching 9 bases. Per germline, CDR1 MNHNY and CDR2 SVGAGI (reference sequence). The CDR3 has 15 residues. Trimming removed 6 bases from V and 2 bases from J; junction bases left unmatched: 8.